This TCR beta chain stems from a study of blood T cell repertoires in COVID-19. Study at large: Sites across the United States, Italy and Spain contributed samples from acute and convalescent COVID-19.

The repertoire was sequenced with immunoSEQ multiplex PCR; TCRdb's copy has only in-frame clones and lacks some. This table has about 300,000 clones, about 90% appearing once. It was during active infection that Seattle patients were enrolled and then longitudinally followed. V dropped 8 bases and J dropped 7; count of bases not matched to a gene: 10. The CDR3 spans 15 residues. From germline, CDR1 is SNHLY and CDR2 FYNNEI. J is TRBJ1-5 and V is TRBV2; 11 positions match TRBD1. Material for sequencing was peripheral blood. This clonotype was sampled from a woman aged 25 to 39 with COVID-19, enrolled during active disease. The DNA for the CDR3 is TGTGCCAGCGAGTGGGACAGGGGGGCATCCCAGCCCCAGCATTTT. Its protein product is CASEWDRGASQPQHF.